These 13 T cell receptor beta chains came from one sample sequenced in a study of Graves' ophthalmopathy and Graves' hyperthyroidism. The authors amplified TCR beta CDR3 regions, and they did so from RNA transcripts for repertoire sequencing. First-round RT-PCR employed HTBI primers, with a second-round multiplex PCR after it. TCRdb independently ran MiXCR on the multiplex PCR reads; one entry per CDR3 protein. The sample has approximately 700,000 distinct CDR3 sequences, over 40% seen once. Specimen: peripheral blood. Receptor source: an adult man with Graves' ophthalmopathy.

This clonotype was counted at least ten times. The rearrangement uses TRBV6-2 or TRBV6-3 and TRBJ1-5; D is uncertain. This CDR3 has 12 residues. Looked up from germline, CDR1 is MNHEY and CDR2 is SVGEGT. Trimming shortened V by 6 bases and J by 8 bases, and 11 bases separated the two germline ends. CDR3 DNA sequence: TGTGCCAGCAGGATGGGCCATGAGCCCCAGCATTTT. The encoded protein is CASRMGHEPQHF.

The chain carries TRBV19 and TRBJ1-4; 9 bases line up with TRBD1. CDR1 and CDR2 from the germline V gene are LNHDA and SQIVND (reference sequence). There are 13 residues in the CDR3. J was trimmed by 8 bases and V by 10 bases; bases with no gene match: 8. The CDR3 nucleotides read TGTGCCACCACGAGGGACAGGGCCGAAAAACTGTTTTTT. Amino acid sequence: CATTRDRAEKLFF.

J is TRBJ2-3 and V is TRBV6-1, with D perhaps TRBD2 (5 bases). The CDR3 totals 15 residues. The V end lost 3 bases, the J end lost 3 bases, and 13 bases lay between the germline ends. Germline assignment: CDR1 MNHNS and CDR2 SASEGT. CDR3 in DNA: TGTGCCAGCAGTGAGGTGGGAGTCGCGACAGATACGCAGTATTTT. Protein sequence: CASSEVGVATDTQYF.

In its sample, this clonotype was seen a few times. The chain joins TRBV4-3 to TRBJ1-2; D ambiguous. CDR1 LGHNA and CDR2 YSLEER come from the germline V gene. The V end lost 0 bases, the J end lost 8 bases, and 19 bases lay between the germline ends. The CDR3 has 16 residues. Here the CDR3 reads CASSQDLVADTMGYTF. The CDR3 bases are TGCGCCAGCAGCCAAGATCTAGTGGCAGATACTATGGGCTACACCTTC.

The genes are TRBV15 and TRBJ2-7; a weak D match, TRBD2 (5 bases). There are 15 residues in the CDR3. CDR1 LNHNV and CDR2 YYDKDF come from the germline V gene (reference sequence). V was clipped by 0 bases and J by 2 bases, with 11 bases between them. The CDR3 coding sequence is TGTGCCACCAGCAGAGATGTGGGAGAGACCTACGAGCAGTACTTC. It encodes CATSRDVGETYEQYF.

This clonotype was seen repeatedly, ten times or more. The chain has TRBV19 and TRBJ2-5; unclear D gene. V lost 3 bases, J lost 5 bases, and 4 bases lay in between. The CDR3 runs 11 residues. The V gene's germline CDR1 is LNHDA and CDR2 SQIVND (reference sequence). The DNA for the CDR3 is TGTGCCAGTAGTATGTGGGAGACCCAGTACTTC. Translated, it gives CASSMWETQYF. The full variable domain, completed using reference TRBV19 and TRBJ2-5, is DGGITQSPKYLFRKEGQNVTLSCEQNLNHDAMYWYRQDPGQGLRLIYYSQIVNDFQKGDIAEGYSVSREKKESFPLTVTSAQKNPTAFYLCASSMWETQYFGPGTRLLVL.

V and J are TRBV25-1 and TRBJ1-2, with D uncertain. Trimming left V 6 bases short and J 1 base short, with 12 bases between. The CDR3 loop spans 14 amino acids. Germline CDR1 and CDR2: MGHDK and SYGVNS. In DNA form, the CDR3 reads TGTGCCAGCAGATACCCGACACGTAACTATGGCTACACCTTC. Its protein is CASRYPTRNYGYTF.

As to this clonotype: A much larger clone lies a single base off, so this may be a read error. The chain carries TRBV2 and TRBJ2-2, with D uncertain. The CDR3 is made up of 14 amino acids. V was pared by 6 bases and J by 5 bases, with 13 bases between. The germline V gene encodes CDR1 SNHLY and CDR2 FYNNEI. CDR3 sequence (DNA): TGTGCCAGCAGCTCGCAGCGAAAGACCGGGGAGCTGTTTTTT. It specifies CASSSQRKTGELFF.

The J gene is TRBJ2-7, the V gene TRBV4-2; 10 positions match TRBD2. CDR3 length: 14 residues. Germline CDR1 is LGHNA and CDR2 is YNFKEQ. V was pared by 5 bases and J by 5 bases, with 6 bases of the junction left unmatched. The CDR3 DNA sequence: TGTGCCAGCAGCAACCTAGCGGGGGTCAACGAGCAGTACTTC. Its protein product is CASSNLAGVNEQYF.

This clonotype was counted many times. The chain employs TRBV7-9 and TRBJ1-1; D is undetermined. This CDR3 contains 12 residues. The germline gives CDR1 SEHNR, CDR2 FQNEAQ (reference sequence). The V end lost 1 base, the J end lost 8 bases, and 8 bases lay between the germline ends. CDR3 sequence (DNA): TGTGCCAGCAGCTTAGTCCACGGCGAAGCTTTCTTT. It translates to CASSLVHGEAFF.

The chain is built from TRBV4-1 and TRBJ2-5; D may be TRBD2 (5 bases). Trimming shortened V by 1 base and J by 3 bases, and 9 bases separated the two germline ends. The CDR3 covers 14 residues. Germline V gene sequence: CDR1 MGHRA, CDR2 YSYEKL. CDR3 DNA sequence: TGCGCCAGCAGCCAAGTCCTCGGGGAAGAGACCCAGTACTTC. This gives the protein CASSQVLGEETQYF.

This clonotype was seen only a few times. At one of its ends the junction is not consistent with the germline gene, which may arise from a read error. The V call is TRBV10-3, the J call TRBJ1-6, with 8 bases identical to TRBD1. The germline CDR1 and CDR2 sequences are ENHRY and SYGVKD. The CDR3 length is 15 residues. The CDR3 is CASSSVQGANSPLHF. The CDR3 DNA sequence: TGTGCCAGCAGTTCCGTGCAGGGGGCTAATTCACCCCTCCACTTT.

This clonotype was seen at least ten times. This rearrangement joins TRBV7-9 to TRBJ1-5; TRBD1 agrees at 7 bases. Germline V CDR1 and CDR2: SEHNR, FQNEAQ (reference sequence). After removal of 5 bases from V and 4 bases from J, the junction contained 5 bases not matched to a gene. The CDR3 consists of 14 residues. This CDR3 is CASSRQGPNQPQHF. The CDR3 nucleotides read TGTGCCAGCAGCCGACAGGGACCGAATCAGCCCCAGCATTTT.